This TCR beta chain was sequenced during a study of blood T cell repertoires in COVID-19. Study summary: Donors in the United States, Italy and Spain gave samples during acute or convalescent COVID-19.

The study recruited people aged about 18 to 90 years across approximately 24 US areas. Source study methods: Estimates of nucleated cell counts were drawn from the amplification of reference gene primers. Profiled with immunoSEQ multiplex PCR; TCRdb holds only in-frame clones, not every one. The V and J calls and clone size are taken from that table; D and trimming were inferred from the DNA. This table holds a few hundred thousand clones, about 89% found once. This TCR came from a woman between 40 and 50 years old who had recovered from COVID-19. Sequencing was done on a sample of PBMCs or T cells enriched from blood (not recorded which).

The CDR3 region has the DNA TGTGCCAGCAGCTTAGCCGGTCGGGACAGGTCCTACGAGCAGTACTTC. Protein product: CASSLAGRDRSYEQYF. V and J are TRBV11-3 and TRBJ2-7; TRBD1 matches 8 bases. Germline lookup yields CDR1 SGHNT and CDR2 YENEEA. This CDR3 has 16 amino acids. The V and J ends lost 1 base and 1 base, in that order; junction bases with no gene match: 6. Full variable domain (missing parts from reference TRBV11-3 and TRBJ2-7): EAGVVQSPRYKIIEKKQPVAFWCNPISGHNTLYWYLQNLGQGPELLIRYENEEAVDDSQLPKDRFSAERLKGVDSTLKIQPAELGDSAVYLCASSLAGRDRSYEQYFGPGTRLTVT.